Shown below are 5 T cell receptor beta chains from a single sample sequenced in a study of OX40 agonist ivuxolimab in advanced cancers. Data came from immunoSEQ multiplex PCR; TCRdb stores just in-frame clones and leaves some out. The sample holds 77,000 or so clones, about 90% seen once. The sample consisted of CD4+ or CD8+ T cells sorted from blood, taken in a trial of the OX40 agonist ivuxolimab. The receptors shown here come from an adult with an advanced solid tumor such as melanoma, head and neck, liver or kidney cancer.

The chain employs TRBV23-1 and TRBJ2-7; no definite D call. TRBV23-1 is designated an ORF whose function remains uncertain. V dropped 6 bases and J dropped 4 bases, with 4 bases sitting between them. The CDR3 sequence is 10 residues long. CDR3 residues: CASRPYEQYF. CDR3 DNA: TGCGCCAGCAGACCTTACGAGCAGTACTTC.

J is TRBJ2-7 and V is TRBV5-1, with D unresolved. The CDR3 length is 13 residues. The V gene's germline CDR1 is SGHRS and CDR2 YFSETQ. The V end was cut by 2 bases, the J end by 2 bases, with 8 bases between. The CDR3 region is CASSFLTAYEQYF. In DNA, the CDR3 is TGCGCCAGCAGCTTTCTTACTGCCTACGAGCAGTACTTC.

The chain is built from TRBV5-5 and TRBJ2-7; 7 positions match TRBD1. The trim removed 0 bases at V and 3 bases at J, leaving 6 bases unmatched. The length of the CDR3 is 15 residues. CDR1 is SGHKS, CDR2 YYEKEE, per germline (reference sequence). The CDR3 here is CASSLVGQQHYEQYF. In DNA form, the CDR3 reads TGTGCCAGCAGCTTGGTGGGACAGCAACACTACGAGCAGTACTTC.

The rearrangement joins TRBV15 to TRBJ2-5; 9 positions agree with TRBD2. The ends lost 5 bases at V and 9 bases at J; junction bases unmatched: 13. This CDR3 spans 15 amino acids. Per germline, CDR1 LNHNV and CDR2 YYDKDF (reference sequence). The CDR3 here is CATSLATSGFEAQYF. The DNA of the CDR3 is TGTGCCACCAGCCTGGCGACTAGCGGCTTCGAGGCCCAGTACTTC. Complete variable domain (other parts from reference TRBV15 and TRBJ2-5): DAMVIQNPRYQVTQFGKPVTLSCSQTLNHNVMYWYQQKSSQAPKLLFHYYDKDFNNEADTPDNFQSRRPNTSFCFLDIRSPGLGDTAMYLCATSLATSGFEAQYFGPGTRLLVL.

The DNA for the CDR3 is TGCGCCAGCAGCCAAGATCCCCGACAGGGGCGGTGGCAGCCCCAGCATTTT. It is translated as CASSQDPRQGRWQPQHF. This chain links TRBV4-1 with TRBJ1-5; 8 nucleotides line up with TRBD1. Losses at the gene ends were 0 bases for V and 7 bases for J; bases not matched to a gene: 11. The CDR3 is 17 residues long. The V gene's germline CDR1 is MGHRA and CDR2 YSYEKL.